This T cell receptor (beta chain) derives from a study of vaccination effects on CD4 cells after COVID-19. Study results and caveats: By a late point after vaccination, infection- and vaccine-induced clones had shrunk markedly through clonal contraction.

On this clone itself: Antigen: not known.

CDR1 MNHEY and CDR2 SVGAGI come from the germline V gene. CDR3 length: 15 amino acids. The V end lost 0 bases, the J end lost 8 bases, and 14 bases lay between the germline ends. The data were produced by immunoSEQ multiplex PCR, yet TCRdb's version contains in-frame clones alone and is incomplete. There are about 38,000 clones in the sample; under 75% occur only once, and 20% to 25% lies in the top ten. Antigen-specific CD4+ T cells expanded by the ViraFEST assay with viral peptide pools were then sequenced. Following an approximately 11-day culture, CD4+ T cells were purified. Previously uninfected by SARS-CoV-2, the vaccine recipients also showed negative nucleocapsid antibodies.

The receptor comes from a human donor who received a COVID-19 vaccine. The sample consisted of CD4+ T cells from PBMCs cultured with SARS-CoV-2 spike peptides, taken before COVID-19 vaccination. V is TRBV6-5 and J is TRBJ1-5, with no clear D. CDR3 sequence: CASSYSTRVIEPQHF. In nucleotides, the CDR3 is TGTGCCAGCAGTTACTCAACGCGGGTAATCGAGCCCCAGCATTTT.